The sequence of this TCR beta chain was determined in a study of cytomegalovirus exposure and HLA in healthy donors. Germline CDR1 reads SGHRS; CDR2 reads YFSETQ. CDR3 length equals 15 residues. Trimming removed 4 bases from V and 5 bases from J; junction bases left unmatched: 8. This PCR relied on a set of 60 Vbeta primers and 13 Jbeta primers. TCRdb's copy holds only in-frame clones and misses some; the assay was immunoSEQ multiplex PCR. The data hold roughly 160,000 clones, with around nine tenths observed a single time. V gene TRBV5-1 combines with J gene TRBJ1-1; 10 nucleotides align to TRBD1. The sample taken for sequencing was PBMCs. This receptor was obtained from a woman aged 25 to 39 in good health and CMV-seronegative. CDR3 sequence reads: CASSPGTGVGTEAFF. In DNA, the CDR3 is TGCGCCAGCAGCCCCGGGACAGGGGTTGGTACTGAAGCTTTCTTT.